A single sample is the source of the 3 T cell receptor beta chains below, sequenced in a study of response to subunit inactivated influenza vaccine. MiXCR, run by TCRdb on the RT-PCR reads, gives a single entry per CDR3 protein. The sample contains about 570,000 distinct CDR3 sequences, about 10% of which appear only once. These data are also associated with another study on T cells expressing NK-cell markers. That report adds: Libraries used 5'RACE template switching adding universal primer site and UMIs.

The sequences come from PBMCs from blood, collected on the day of vaccination. These receptors were obtained from a man between 50 and 59 years old who received an inactivated influenza vaccine.

J is TRBJ2-7 and V is TRBV7-2; 8 nucleotides match TRBD2. Germline V gene data show CDR1 as SGHTA and CDR2 as FQGNSA. CDR3 length: 15 residues. V was clipped by 0 bases and J by 6 bases; unmatched bases: 7. CDR3 sequence (DNA): TGTGCCAGCAGCTTAGCGATAGCGGGAAAGTCCGAGCAGTACTTC. As protein: CASSLAIAGKSEQYF.

The rearrangement joins TRBV4-1 to TRBJ1-5; D is ambiguous. V was trimmed by 2 bases and J by 3 bases, leaving 8 bases between them. In germline, CDR1 is MGHRA, CDR2 YSYEKL. The CDR3 runs to 14 residues. CDR3 nucleotides: TGCGCCAGCAGCCAAAGGGCAGTCAATCAGCCCCAGCATTTT. This gives the protein CASSQRAVNQPQHF.

This clonotype was observed a handful of times. The rearrangement links TRBV19 to TRBJ2-7; perhaps TRBD2 as D (5 bases). Per germline, CDR1 LNHDA and CDR2 SQIVND (reference sequence). V was trimmed by 3 bases and J by 0 bases, leaving 12 bases between them. The CDR3 is 15 amino acids. The CDR3 loop is CASSIDRDLSYEQYF. In DNA form, the CDR3 reads TGTGCCAGTAGTATTGACCGGGATCTCTCCTACGAGCAGTACTTC.